Listed below are T cell receptor beta chains from one sample, sequenced in a study of cytomegalovirus exposure and HLA in healthy donors. Using immunoSEQ multiplex PCR, the repertoire was profiled, and TCRdb retains in-frame clones only, with some absent. The sample holds approximately 150,000 clones, over 80% seen once. Sequencing was carried out using PBMCs. Receptors were obtained from a man aged 25-45 years in good health and CMV-seropositive. Both conserved end residues are part of each CDR3. A D gene is named only where the DNA matches it firmly. Where a row states a size, it is once, few, many or the class of an expanded clone; other rows omit it.

d_gene	j_gene	abundance	v_gene	CDR3nt	CDR3aa
TRBD1	TRBJ2-5	.	TRBV19	TGTGCCAGTAGTGGGACAGGGAAGGTTGAGACCCAGTACTTC	CASSGTGKVETQYF
.	TRBJ1-2	.	TRBV7-9	TGTGCCAGCAGGACCAATGCCGGACATCAGGGGATCTATGGCTACACCTTC	CASRTNAGHQGIYGYTF
.	TRBJ1-4	.	TRBV5-5	TGTGCCAGCAGCTTGGCGGCAGGTGCAACTAATGAAAAACTGTTTTTT	CASSLAAGATNEKLFF
.	TRBJ2-7	.	TRBV7-9	TGTGCCAGCAGCTTAGCCAGATGGGAGCAGTACTTC	CASSLARWEQYF
TRBD1	TRBJ1-5	once	TRBV6-5	TGTGCCAGCAGACAGGACAGGGGTGGGCAGCCCCAGCATTTT	CASRQDRGGQPQHF
.	TRBJ1-2	.	TRBV11-2	TGTGCCAGCAACGCCCCCGGCAGACTCGGCTACACCTTC	CASNAPGRLGYTF
.	TRBJ1-2	.	TRBV6-5	TGTGCCAGCAGCCTCCTAGGGGGATCAGGGGGCTACACCTTC	CASSLLGGSGGYTF
.	TRBJ1-5	.	TRBV7-2	TGTGCCAGCAGCTTAGTTCGTCTCAATCAGCCCCAGCATTTT	CASSLVRLNQPQHF
.	TRBJ1-3	.	TRBV27	TGTGCCAGCCCCCCCGGGACAAGCTCTGGAAACACCATATATTTT	CASPPGTSSGNTIYF
.	TRBJ1-4	.	TRBV19	TGTGCCAGTAGTATACAGGGGTCGGGTAATGAAAAACTGTTTTTT	CASSIQGSGNEKLFF
TRBD1	TRBJ2-2	.	TRBV9	TGTGCCAGCAGCGTAGGACAGGGGGCCGGATGGGAGCTGTTTTTT	CASSVGQGAGWELFF
TRBD1	TRBJ2-7	.	TRBV7-8	TGTGCCAGCAGCTTAGGCAGGGGGTCTGGTTACGAGCAGTACTTC	CASSLGRGSGYEQYF
TRBD1	TRBJ2-2	.	TRBV7-3	TGTGCCAGCAGGTTAGGGACAGGAGGAACCGGGGAGCTGTTTTTT	CASRLGTGGTGELFF
.	TRBJ2-1	.	TRBV9	TGTGCCAGCAGCACCCCCCTAGTGAGGAGCCCGAGAACGTCCTACAATGAGCAGTTCTTC	CASSTPLVRSPRTSYNEQFF